This TCR beta chain was sequenced for a study of blood T cell repertoires in COVID-19. Study details: Spain, Italy and the United States supplied samples that represented acute and convalescent COVID-19.

The CDR3 consists of 12 residues. V was pared by 11 bases and J by 6 bases, with 10 bases of the junction left unmatched. Measured with immunoSEQ multiplex PCR; TCRdb has only the in-frame clones, and not every one. The sample has 70,000 or so clones, approximately 79% seen once. The sample comprised peripheral blood. This clonotype originated in a man in his fifties or sixties with acute or convalescent COVID-19. This chain connects TRBV23-1 to TRBJ2-7, with 7 positions matching TRBD1. TRBV23-1 has ORF status, its function being uncertain. The CDR3 loop reads CAATGVCIEQYF. The CDR3 bases are TGCGCCGCCACAGGGGTATGTATCGAGCAGTACTTC.